The present entry profiles one T cell receptor (beta chain) with its context. Its antigen is currently unknown. There are 13 residues in the CDR3. Germline V gives CDR1 SGHRS, CDR2 YFSETQ. Trimming pared 1 base from V and 10 bases from J, leaving 12 bases between. This record belongs to a study of cytomegalovirus exposure and HLA in healthy donors. Broader study findings: Reports indicated that the classifier achieved high specificity and sensitivity in diagnosing cytomegalovirus status.

60 Vbeta and 13 Jbeta primers were used in PCR. In the original processing: Later work found 65 million to 100 million unique TCR beta chains, with 10 million to 14 million shared. Profiling relied on immunoSEQ multiplex PCR, and the TCRdb table lists in-frame clones only, not all of them. V and J calls and clone size come straight from that table; D and trimming were deduced from the DNA. The sample has approximately 190,000 clones, 80% to 85% seen once. This TCR came from a man aged 40-49 years in good health and CMV-seropositive. Sequenced material: PBMCs. This chain uses TRBV5-1 with TRBJ2-1; D might be TRBD1 (5 bases). The chain's CDR3 is CASSLPRVREQFF. The DNA for the CDR3 is TGCGCCAGCAGCTTGCCCAGGGTAAGGGAGCAGTTCTTC.